The 22 T cell receptor beta chains below were found in one sample sequenced in a study of T cells of healthy individuals. TCRdb independently ran MiXCR on the 5' RACE reads; one entry per CDR3 protein. The top ten hold roughly 7.5% of the sample, which has about 82,000 distinct CDR3 sequences, approximately 4.8% seen once. The receptors shown here come from a female donor in good health.

The rearrangement joins TRBV20-1 to TRBJ1-1; possibly TRBD1 for D (5 bases). Trimming stripped 6 bases from V and 1 base from J, with 15 bases between. Per the germline V gene, CDR1 is DFQATT and CDR2 is SNEGSKA (reference sequence). This CDR3 contains 14 residues. CDR3 sequence reads: CSADGAGENTEAFF. CDR3 nucleotide sequence: TGCAGTGCCGATGGGGCAGGAGAGAACACTGAAGCTTTCTTT.

The CDR3 here is CASSYRSGTGFDVNQPQHF. CDR3 in DNA: TGTGCCAGCAGTTACCGCTCCGGGACAGGGTTCGATGTCAATCAGCCCCAGCATTTT. This chain joins TRBV27 and TRBJ1-5; 9 bases match TRBD1. The germline V gene has CDR1 MNHEY and CDR2 SMNVEV (reference sequence). Unmatched junction bases numbered 16, after V lost 4 bases and J lost 3 bases. This CDR3 has 19 residues.

This clonotype was seen ten or more times. The V and J genes are TRBV20-1 and TRBJ2-1; 10 bases match TRBD1. The germline gives CDR1 DFQATT, CDR2 SNEGSKA (reference sequence). This CDR3 has 15 residues. Trimming took 3 bases from V and 8 from J; bases not matched to a gene: 10. CDR3 coding DNA: TGCAGTGCTAGCGGTACGACAGGGGGCACTGATGAGCAGTTCTTC. Its translation is CSASGTTGGTDEQFF.

The chain links TRBV7-2 to TRBJ1-2; 10 nucleotides align to TRBD1. The germline V gene encodes CDR1 SGHTA and CDR2 FQGNSA. After removal of 1 base from V and 5 bases from J, the junction contained 7 bases not matched to a gene. This CDR3 comprises 16 residues. Here the CDR3 DNA reads TGTGCCAGCAGCTTAGGACAGGGGGCCTTCATTTATGGCTACACCTTC. Translating gives CASSLGQGAFIYGYTF.

This clonotype was counted many times. The gene calls are TRBV6-2 or TRBV6-3 and TRBJ2-3, with D unclear. Germline V gene sequence: CDR1 MNHEY, CDR2 SVGEGT. Trimming cost V 2 bases and J 1 base, with 7 bases left between them. This CDR3 spans 14 amino acids. CDR3 sequence (DNA): TGTGCCAGCAGTTACGCTGGGCGCACAGATACGCAGTATTTT. Translating gives CASSYAGRTDTQYF.

This clonotype was picked up many times. This chain links TRBV2 with TRBJ2-1; 7 bases agree with TRBD1. CDR1 and CDR2 from the germline V gene are SNHLY and FYNNEI. J lost 7 bases, V lost 7 bases, and 13 bases had no gene match. The CDR3 extends over 15 amino acids. DNA for the CDR3: TGTGCCAGCAAGGGGCCGGGACAGTGGGTGAATGAGCAGTTCTTC. It yields the protein CASKGPGQWVNEQFF. The entire variable domain, with the rest obtained from reference TRBV2 and TRBJ2-1, is as follows: EPEVTQTPSHQVTQMGQEVILRCVPISNHLYFYWYRQILGQKVEFLVSFYNNEISEKSEIFDDQFSVERPDGSNFTLKIRSTKLEDSAMYFCASKGPGQWVNEQFFGPGTRLTVL.

This clonotype was detected a few times. This chain uses TRBV3-1 with TRBJ2-1; 10 bases are a match to TRBD2. Germline CDR1 and CDR2: LGHDT and YNNKEL (reference sequence). The CDR3 loop spans 18 amino acids. The V segment lost 3 bases and the J segment 1 base; nucleotides outside the gene matches: 9. The CDR3, as DNA: TGTGCCAGCAGCCAGGGGGGGGCAGCGGGAGGGTCCTACAATGAGCAGTTCTTC. It yields the protein CASSQGGAAGGSYNEQFF.

In this sample, this clonotype turned up a few times. The chain couples TRBV4-1 to TRBJ2-2; D is unresolved. The V and J ends lost 3 bases and 5 bases respectively, with 19 bases between them. Germline V CDR1 and CDR2: MGHRA, YSYEKL. The CDR3 contains 17 residues. The CDR3 loop reads CASSHPFRIARTGELFF. For the CDR3, the DNA is TGCGCCAGCAGCCACCCCTTTAGGATCGCAAGGACCGGGGAGCTGTTTTTT.

This clonotype was picked up many times. The V call is TRBV16, the J call TRBJ1-5, with D unresolved. The ends were cut back, 7 bases at V and 1 base at J, with 8 bases in the middle. CDR3 length equals 13 residues. The V gene's germline CDR1 is KGHSY and CDR2 FQNENV. This CDR3 is CASNFQSNQPQHF. The CDR3 DNA sequence: TGTGCCAGCAACTTCCAGAGCAATCAGCCCCAGCATTTT.

In this sample, this clonotype is medium-sized. This chain links TRBV7-2 with TRBJ2-3; the D is unclear. The CDR3 has 14 residues. V shed 1 base and J shed 6 bases, with 11 bases lying between them. The germline CDR1 and CDR2 sequences are SGHTA and FQGNSA. The chain's CDR3 is CASSLGRVWDTQYF. CDR3 coding DNA: TGTGCCAGCAGCTTAGGACGGGTGTGGGATACGCAGTATTTT.

This clonotype was recorded many times. The CDR3 DNA is TGTGCCAGCAGTCTACTGCAGGGGTATCAGCCCCAGCATTTT. It encodes CASSLLQGYQPQHF. The rearrangement uses TRBV6-2 or TRBV6-3 and TRBJ1-5; TRBD1 might be the D (6 bases). V was trimmed by 5 bases and J by 5 bases, leaving 13 bases between them. CDR1 and CDR2 from the germline V gene are MNHEY and SVGEGT. The CDR3 has 14 residues.

The sample holds many counts of this clonotype. This chain uses TRBV12-3 or TRBV12-4 with TRBJ2-2; weak D call: TRBD2 (7 bases). The CDR3 runs 19 residues. V lost 5 bases and J lost 4, with 26 bases in between. The CDR3 region is CASSRLRPGGGRGTGELFF. CDR3 DNA sequence: TGTGCCAGCAGTCGCCTGCGTCCGGGCGGGGGCAGGGGCACCGGGGAGCTGTTTTTT.

Details on this clonotype: This could be a read error, since a much larger clone is one nucleotide away. The rearrangement joins TRBV9 to TRBJ2-5; TRBD1 agrees at 7 bases. This CDR3 spans 16 amino acids. Germline lookup yields CDR1 SGDLS and CDR2 YYNGEE. CDR3 region: CASSGHRGFGGETHYF. DNA for the CDR3: TGTGCCAGCAGCGGACACAGGGGTTTTGGTGGAGAGACCCACTACTTC.

This clonotype was observed a handful of times. V and J are TRBV5-5 and TRBJ1-5, with D tentatively TRBD1 (5 bases). V was trimmed by 0 bases and J by 3 bases, leaving 10 bases between them. The CDR3 runs 15 residues. Germline CDR1 and CDR2: SGHKS and YYEKEE (reference sequence). In DNA, the CDR3 is TGTGCCAGCAGCTTGGGGGGGGGTCCCAATCAGCCCCAGCATTTT. The encoded protein is CASSLGGGPNQPQHF.

Many counts were recorded for this clonotype. This chain connects TRBV5-1 to TRBJ2-7; 7 nucleotides match TRBD1. V dropped 3 bases and J dropped 2; count of bases not matched to a gene: 8. Per the germline V gene, CDR1 is SGHRS and CDR2 is YFSETQ. The CDR3 consists of 15 residues. The CDR3 DNA is TGCGCCAGCAGCTCCACCGGGACAGCGGCCTACGAGCAGTACTTC. Amino acids: CASSSTGTAAYEQYF.

The sample holds many counts of this clonotype. V and J are TRBV5-4 and TRBJ2-5; D is unclear. Trimming shortened V by 2 bases and J by 2 bases, and 10 bases separated the two germline ends. This CDR3 is 14 amino acids long. The germline V gene has CDR1 SGHNT and CDR2 YYREEE (reference sequence). The CDR3 DNA sequence: TGTGCCAGCAGCTTTCGTCAGGAACAAGAGACCCAGTACTTC. Its translation: CASSFRQEQETQYF.

The genes are TRBV30 and TRBJ1-1; D is undetermined. This CDR3 contains 12 residues. With 4 bases removed from V and 5 bases from J, the gap between germline ends came to 11 bases. From germline, CDR1 is GTSNPN and CDR2 SVGIG (reference sequence). CDR3 sequence reads: CAWTMAATEAFF. The CDR3, as DNA: TGTGCCTGGACCATGGCGGCAACTGAAGCTTTCTTT.

This clonotype was seen many times. The CDR3 DNA reads as TGTGCCAGCAGCCCAACGCGGGGGCTCCATGGTGAGCAGTTCTTC. Its protein product is CASSPTRGLHGEQFF. This chain joins TRBV5-4 and TRBJ2-1; D perhaps matches TRBD2 (7 bases). V lost 4 bases to trimming and J lost 9 bases, with 20 bases between them. This CDR3 is built from 15 residues. The germline V gene encodes CDR1 SGHNT and CDR2 YYREEE (reference sequence).

This clonotype appeared a few times. For the CDR3, the DNA is TGTGCCAGCAGCAGAGAGGAGGGGGGACCCTACGAGCAGTACTTC. This translates into CASSREEGGPYEQYF. The V and J genes are TRBV5-6 and TRBJ2-7; D may correspond to TRBD1 or TRBD2 (6 bases each). Germline CDR1 SGHDT, CDR2 YYEEEE. This CDR3 spans 15 amino acids. V was trimmed by 4 bases and J by 2 bases, leaving 16 bases between them.

This clonotype was recorded at least ten times. The chain has TRBV6-2 or TRBV6-3 and TRBJ2-3; D may be TRBD2 (6 bases). This CDR3 has 17 residues. The germline gives CDR1 MNHEY, CDR2 SVGEGT. The V end was cut by 2 bases, the J end by 2 bases, with 17 bases between. This CDR3 reads CASSYGIGDFFTDTQYF. CDR3 coding DNA: TGTGCCAGCAGTTACGGTATCGGGGACTTCTTCACAGATACGCAGTATTTT.

This clonotype was picked up many times. V and J are TRBV4-1 and TRBJ1-2; tentatively, D is TRBD1 (6 bases). The CDR3 spans 17 residues. The V gene lost 1 base and the J gene lost 3 bases, with 18 bases spanning the gap. The V gene's germline CDR1 is MGHRA and CDR2 YSYEKL. CDR3 loop: CASSQALVNRDDYGYTF. The DNA for the CDR3 is TGCGCCAGCAGCCAAGCCCTTGTAAACAGGGATGACTATGGCTACACCTTC.

The V gene is TRBV6-5, the J gene TRBJ2-7; 8 bases are shared with TRBD1. The trim removed 5 bases at V and 1 base at J, leaving 4 bases unmatched. The length of the CDR3 is 14 residues. In germline, CDR1 is MNHEY, CDR2 SVGAGI. CDR3 in amino acids: CASSRDRRSYEQYF. The CDR3 nucleotides read TGTGCCAGCAGTCGGGACAGGCGGTCCTACGAGCAGTACTTC.